This entry features one T cell receptor (beta chain) sequence. The sample comes from a study of shared clonotypes between healthy human individuals. Trimming removed 7 bases at V and 3 bases at J, with 12 bases between. The CDR3 extends over 14 amino acids. Germline V gene sequence: CDR1 LNHDA, CDR2 SQIVND (reference sequence). Assay used: immunoSEQ multiplex PCR; TCRdb lists only in-frame clones, some missing. The table has roughly 1.4 million clones, about 98.5% seen once. The genes are TRBV19 and TRBJ1-4; maybe TRBD1 (5 bases). The receptor was derived from a man aged 25 to 40 in good health. Sequencing was done on a sample of naive CD4+ T cells sorted from blood. Subset specified: CD45RA+ positively selected. The CDR3 DNA follows: TGTGCCAGTAACCGGGGGTCATCTAATGAAAAACTGTTTTTT. Protein sequence: CASNRGSSNEKLFF.